This T cell receptor beta chain stems from a study of cytotoxic CD8 clonotypes in ibrutinib-treated CLL. Study in general: Within the patient group, 11 were relapsed/refractory and about 15 treatment-naive, and about 18 were IGHV unmutated.

Comments on this clone: What it binds is unknown.

Findings and caveats of the study: Measured clonality at baseline was greater than in age-matched healthy donors and tracked with circulating CD8+ T-cell counts.

Assay: immunoSEQ multiplex PCR; the TCRdb copy retains only in-frame clones and omits some. The table lists 100,000 to 150,000 clones, approximately 85% of them singletons. This sequence was found in a human donor with chronic lymphocytic leukemia. The specimen was PBMCs, collected after 24 months of ibrutinib treatment.

The CDR3 DNA reads as TGTGCCAGCAGCTTAGAGGGTCCCTACGAGCAGTACTTC. Amino acids: CASSLEGPYEQYF. The V gene is TRBV7-8, the J gene TRBJ2-7; D gene unclear. Germline V gene lookup returns CDR1 SGHVS and CDR2 FQNEAQ. CDR3 length: 13 residues. The V gene lost 1 base and the J gene lost 2 bases, with 6 bases spanning the gap.